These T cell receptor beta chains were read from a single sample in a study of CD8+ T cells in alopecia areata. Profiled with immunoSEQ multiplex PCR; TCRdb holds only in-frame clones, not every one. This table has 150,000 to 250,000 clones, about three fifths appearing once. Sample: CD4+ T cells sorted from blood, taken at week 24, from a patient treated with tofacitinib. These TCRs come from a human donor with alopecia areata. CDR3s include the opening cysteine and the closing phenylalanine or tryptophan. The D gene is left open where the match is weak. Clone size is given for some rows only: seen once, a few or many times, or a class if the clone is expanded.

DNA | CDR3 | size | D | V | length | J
TGTGCCAGTCGACTAGCGGGGGCCGCCGGGGAGCTGTTTTTT | CASRLAGAAGELFF | NA | TRBD2 | TRBV7-9 | 14 | TRBJ2-2
TGCGCCAGCAGCGAGGACAGGGTTGTGGATACGCAGTATTTT | CASSEDRVVDTQYF | NA | TRBD1 | TRBV5-1 | 14 | TRBJ2-3
TGTGCCAGCGGAATGGGCGTTGCCTACGAGCAGTACTTC | CASGMGVAYEQYF | few | NA | TRBV27 | 13 | TRBJ2-7
TGTGCCAGCAGCCAGACAGGGTTGGGACTAGCGGGCCCCGCTACCTACGAGCAGTACTTC | CASSQTGLGLAGPATYEQYF | NA | TRBD2 | TRBV13 | 20 | TRBJ2-7
TGTGCCAGCAGCCGAACTGGGACGGACCAAGAGACCCAGTACTTC | CASSRTGTDQETQYF | NA | NA | TRBV7-8 | 15 | TRBJ2-5
TGTGCCAGCAGTTTCGGGTCCCCCTACGAGCAGTACTTC | CASSFGSPYEQYF | few | NA | TRBV27 | 13 | TRBJ2-7
TGTGCCAGCAGTTACTCGAGGATGCAAGAGACCCAGTACTTC | CASSYSRMQETQYF | NA | NA | TRBV6-6 | 14 | TRBJ2-5
TGTGCCAGTACCTCGGGACAGCAAGAGACCCAGTACTTC | CASTSGQQETQYF | NA | TRBD1 | TRBV19 | 13 | TRBJ2-5
TGTGCCTGGGGTCAACCATACGAGCAGTACTTC | CAWGQPYEQYF | once | NA | TRBV30 | 11 | TRBJ2-7
TGTGCCAGCTCATTGGCCGGCAAACTCGAAGCTTTCTTT | CASSLAGKLEAFF | NA | NA | TRBV18 | 13 | TRBJ1-1
TGTGCCAGCAGACCACGTTATACGTGGGGGACGGGAGAGACCCAGTACTTC | CASRPRYTWGTGETQYF | once | NA | TRBV27 | 17 | TRBJ2-5
TGTGCCAGCAGCCGTGGGACTTCTTACAATGAGCAGTTCTTC | CASSRGTSYNEQFF | NA | NA | TRBV28 | 14 | TRBJ2-1
TGCGCCAGCAGCCCCGGACAGGGTTTCTACGAGCAGTACTTC | CASSPGQGFYEQYF | NA | TRBD1 | TRBV4-1 | 14 | TRBJ2-7
TGTGCCAGCAGTTACGCAGGGAGAGGCTATGGCTACACCTTC | CASSYAGRGYGYTF | NA | NA | TRBV6-5 | 14 | TRBJ1-2
TGTGCCAGCAGCAAAAGTGCCAGAGACTACGAGCAGTACTTC | CASSKSARDYEQYF | NA | NA | TRBV7-2 | 14 | TRBJ2-7
TGTGCCAGCAGCCCTCACACTGAAGCTTTCTTT | CASSPHTEAFF | NA | NA | TRBV9 | 11 | TRBJ1-1
TGTGCCAGCAGCTGGGGTTTGAATACGCAGTATTTT | CASSWGLNTQYF | few | NA | TRBV7-2 | 12 | TRBJ2-3
TGTGCCAGCTCACCTCCAGGGGACACTGAAGCTTTCTTT | CASSPPGDTEAFF | NA | NA | TRBV18 | 13 | TRBJ1-1
TGTGCCAGCAGTTTATTAGGACAGGGGAGGCAAGAGACCCAGTACTTC | CASSLLGQGRQETQYF | NA | TRBD1 | TRBV27 | 16 | TRBJ2-5
TGTGCCAGCAGCCGAGAGGGAGGGAATCAGCCCCAGCATTTT | CASSREGGNQPQHF | few | NA | TRBV2 | 14 | TRBJ1-5
TGTGCCATCAGTGCGGACAGGGGGAACACTGAAGCTTTCTTT | CAISADRGNTEAFF | NA | TRBD1 | TRBV10-3 | 14 | TRBJ1-1
TGCAGCGCCACGGAGAACTATGGCTACACCTTC | CSATENYGYTF | NA | NA | TRBV29-1 | 11 | TRBJ1-2
TGCAGCGTTGAATGGGTCTACTATGGCTACACCTTC | CSVEWVYYGYTF | few | NA | TRBV29-1 | 12 | TRBJ1-2
TGTGCCAGCAGCCTTTTAAGCCTCGAGGATGGCTACACCTTC | CASSLLSLEDGYTF | few | NA | TRBV7-9 | 14 | TRBJ1-2
TGTGCCAGCAGCCTCTCCGGTGTTGTTTCGTTCTTC | CASSLSGVVSFF | NA | NA | TRBV14 | 12 | TRBJ2-1
TGTGCCAGCAGCTTAAATAGCGCCTCCTACGAGCAGTACTTC | CASSLNSASYEQYF | NA | NA | TRBV7-8 | 14 | TRBJ2-7
TGTGCCAGCAGTGGGGGATCGGGCACTGAAGCTTTCTTT | CASSGGSGTEAFF | NA | NA | TRBV27 | 13 | TRBJ1-1
TGTGCCAGCTCACTTGGGCAGGGAGATCAGCCCCAGCATTTT | CASSLGQGDQPQHF | NA | NA | TRBV18 | 14 | TRBJ1-5
TGTGCCTGGAGTGTAACTGGACTAGCGGGAGGCACAGATACGCAGTATTTT | CAWSVTGLAGGTDTQYF | NA | TRBD2 | TRBV30 | 17 | TRBJ2-3
TGCGCCAGCAGCCGGCCCGTCCAGGGGCGTAACTATGGCTACACCTTC | CASSRPVQGRNYGYTF | NA | NA | TRBV4-1 | 16 | TRBJ1-2
TGTGCCAGCAGCTCCCTGCAGAGGAACACTGAAGCTTTCTTT | CASSSLQRNTEAFF | many | NA | TRBV9 | 14 | TRBJ1-1
TGCAGTGATAGGGATACGCAGTATTTT | CSDRDTQYF | NA | NA | TRBV20-1 | 9 | TRBJ2-3
TGTGCCAGCAGCTTAACTAGCGGGGGGGCCTTGGAGACCCAGTACTTC | CASSLTSGGALETQYF | NA | TRBD2 | TRBV7-2 | 16 | TRBJ2-5
TGTGCCACCCGGCACCGAGGACAGGAAGTATACGAGCAGTACTTC | CATRHRGQEVYEQYF | NA | TRBD1 | TRBV28 | 15 | TRBJ2-7
TGCAGCGTTGAAGGGGGACAGAGAGAGACCCAGTACTTC | CSVEGGQRETQYF | NA | TRBD1 | TRBV29-1 | 13 | TRBJ2-5
TGTGCCACGACCCCCCCAGCGGGGGGACGAACGGAGAACACCGGGGAGCTGTTTTTT | CATTPPAGGRTENTGELFF | NA | TRBD2 | TRBV7-9 | 19 | TRBJ2-2
TGTGCCAGCAGTACAGACAGGGGCTCCTACGAGCAGTACTTC | CASSTDRGSYEQYF | NA | TRBD1 | TRBV27 | 14 | TRBJ2-7
TGTGCCAGCAGCGTAGCTACACTAGCGGGCAACACAGATACGCAGTATTTT | CASSVATLAGNTDTQYF | NA | TRBD2 | TRBV9 | 17 | TRBJ2-3
TGTGCCAGCAGCTTAAGCAGGGCGGGTGGGGCCAACGTCCTGACTTTC | CASSLSRAGGANVLTF | NA | NA | TRBV7-3 | 16 | TRBJ2-6
TGTGCCAGCAGCCCCGGGACAGGCCCCTACGAGCAGTACTTC | CASSPGTGPYEQYF | NA | TRBD1 | TRBV11-2 | 14 | TRBJ2-7